Following are 5 T cell receptor beta chains from one sample sequenced in a study of cytomegalovirus exposure and HLA in healthy donors. 60 Vbeta and 13 Jbeta primers were used in PCR. Clones were read by immunoSEQ multiplex PCR, and TCRdb kept only the in-frame ones, dropping some. The sample comprises around 160,000 clones, about three quarters of which are singletons, and 4.5% to 5% rests with the top ten. Sequenced input: PBMCs. These receptor sequences come from a man aged 18 to 29 in good health and CMV-seropositive.

The V gene is TRBV11-2, the J gene TRBJ1-3, with D possibly matching TRBD1 (6 bases). Trimming cost V 5 bases and J 0 bases, with 17 bases left between them. Germline V CDR1 and CDR2: SGHAT, FQNNGV. CDR3 length: 17 amino acids. As DNA, the CDR3 is TGTGCCAGCAGCGGTCGGAGGCAGGGGAGCTCTGGAAACACCATATATTTT. Its translation: CASSGRRQGSSGNTIYF.

This clone appeared once. The gene calls are TRBV27 and TRBJ1-6; D uncertain. Germline V gene data show CDR1 as MNHEY and CDR2 as SMNVEV (reference sequence). Trimming removed 3 bases from V and 3 bases from J, with 12 bases in between. The CDR3 runs to 16 residues. This CDR3 is CASSFSYDLYNSPLHF. The CDR3 nucleotides read TGTGCCAGCAGTTTCAGTTATGATCTCTATAATTCACCCCTCCACTTT.

The V call is TRBV27, the J call TRBJ2-6; TRBD2 matches 7 bases. Germline trimming cut 9 bases from V and 0 bases from J; bases unmatched to any gene: 17. This CDR3 is 19 amino acids long. From germline, CDR1 is MNHEY and CDR2 SMNVEV (reference sequence). The CDR3 region has the DNA TGTGCCAGGCCATCGTTTCCCGCGGGAGACTACTCTGGGGCCAACGTCCTGACTTTC. Amino acid sequence: CARPSFPAGDYSGANVLTF.

The V call is TRBV11-1, the J call TRBJ2-5; D is undetermined. Trimming cost V 5 bases and J 3 bases, with 10 bases left between them. The CDR3 extends over 13 amino acids. The germline V gene has CDR1 SGHAT and CDR2 FQDESV (reference sequence). CDR3 in DNA: TGTGCCAGCAGCCCCCTGGCGGAAGAGACCCAGTACTTC. It translates to CASSPLAEETQYF.

This chain joins TRBV9 and TRBJ1-1; 10 bases are shared with TRBD1. Germline V gene lookup returns CDR1 SGDLS and CDR2 YYNGEE. The CDR3 totals 16 residues. The V segment lost 0 bases and the J segment 3 bases; nucleotides outside the gene matches: 5. In nucleotides, the CDR3 is TGTGCCAGCAGCGTAGCGGACAGGGGGTTACACACTGAAGCTTTCTTT. It codes for CASSVADRGLHTEAFF.